The 2 T cell receptor beta chains reported below all come from one sample, sequenced in a study of human T cells and chemical hapten exposure. TCRdb independently ran MiXCR on the RACE reads; one entry per CDR3 protein. Of about 71,000 distinct CDR3 sequences listed, 9.8% are singletons. Time point noted: patch test 1, 2 weeks after DPC sensitization. The treatment is: therapeutic diphenylcyclopropenone sensitization with weekly scalp DPC. The sequenced sample was whole blood, obtained in connection with sensitization to the hapten diphenylcyclopropenone (DPC). The receptors originated from a woman in her thirties or forties with alopecia areata. Some clones in this sample may be carry-over from other donors' samples.

This clonotype was counted at least ten times. The junction and the germline gene differ at one end; a read error may be behind it. V usage is TRBV7-7 and J usage is TRBJ1-4; possible D gene TRBD1, 6 bases. The CDR3 runs to 15 residues. The germline gives CDR1 SSHAT, CDR2 FNYEAQ (reference sequence). Here the CDR3 reads CASSLGAGGREKLFF. CDR3 bases: TGTGCTAGCAGCTTAGGGGCTGGGGGGCGCGAAAAACTGTTTTTT.

In this sample, this clonotype turned up many times. V gene TRBV12-3 or TRBV12-4 combines with J gene TRBJ1-5; 8 bases agree with TRBD1. V trimming: 6 bases; J trimming: 6 bases; junction bases outside the gene matches: 10. This CDR3 is 15 amino acids long. CDR3 sequence: CASSLSGGWGQPQHF. Written as DNA, the CDR3 is TGTGCCAGCAGCCTGTCAGGGGGCTGGGGTCAGCCCCAGCATTTT.